The next 27 T cell receptor beta chains were all read from a single sample in a study of T cells in Graves' hyperthyroidism and ophthalmopathy. Template material for amplifying TCR beta CDR3 regions consisted of RNA transcripts. The TCR CDR3 was amplified in a first-round RT-PCR using the HTBI primer set. TCRdb itself ran the multiplex PCR reads through MiXCR, one entry per CDR3 protein. The sample carries under 350,000 distinct CDR3 sequences, roughly 18% recorded once. Sequenced: blood. The source of these receptors is a woman in her forties or fifties with Graves' hyperthyroidism.

The table lists this clonotype with a few counts. The chain has TRBV2 and TRBJ2-7; tentative D call: TRBD1 (6 bases). Trimming stripped 2 bases from V and 6 bases from J, with 8 bases between. CDR3 length: 12 amino acids. Germline CDR1 and CDR2: SNHLY and FYNNEI. The CDR3 here is CASSEQGSEQYV. The CDR3 coding sequence is TGTGCCAGCAGTGAACAGGGGAGCGAGCAGTACGTC.

V is TRBV5-1 and J is TRBJ2-7; tentative D call: TRBD2 (6 bases). The V gene's germline CDR1 is SGHRS and CDR2 YFSETQ. The germline V and J ends were trimmed by 0 bases and 3 bases, with 10 bases remaining between them. The CDR3 contains 14 residues. The CDR3: CASSLEGGNYEQYF. The CDR3 DNA follows: TGCGCCAGCAGCTTGGAAGGAGGGAACTACGAGCAGTACTTC.

For this clonotype: One junction end disagrees with the germline gene, perhaps due to a read error. J is TRBJ2-2 and V is TRBV19; D call uncertain. The germline V gene has CDR1 LNHDA and CDR2 SQIVND (reference sequence). There are 15 residues in the CDR3. The DNA for the CDR3 is TGTGCCAGTAGTTTAGACCTTTTAAGCCCCGGGGAGCTGTTTTTT. This gives the protein CASSLDLLSPGELFF.

This clonotype turned up a few times. The CDR3 DNA sequence: TGTGCCAGCTCACCCCAACGGGCAGGGGTTAATGAAAAACTGTTTTTT. It specifies CASSPQRAGVNEKLFF. This chain joins TRBV18 and TRBJ1-4; the D gene is possibly TRBD1 (6 bases). Trimming shortened V by 3 bases and J by 4 bases, and 15 bases separated the two germline ends. CDR3 length equals 16 residues. From germline, CDR1 is KGHSH and CDR2 LQKENI. Full variable domain (outside the CDR3, taken from reference TRBV18 and TRBJ1-4): NAGVMQNPRHLVRRRGQEARLRCSPMKGHSHVYWYRQLPEEGLKFMVYLQKENIIDESGMPKERFSAEFPKEGPSILRIQQVVRGDSAAYFCASSPQRAGVNEKLFFGSGTQLSVL.

This clonotype was observed a handful of times. This chain joins TRBV15 and TRBJ2-5; 10 bases align to TRBD2. CDR1 LNHNV and CDR2 YYDKDF come from the germline V gene (reference sequence). V trimming: 5 bases; J trimming: 1 base; junction bases outside the gene matches: 4. The CDR3 spans 15 residues. CDR3 in amino acids: CATSFSGGPQETQYF. CDR3 DNA sequence: TGTGCCACCAGCTTTAGCGGGGGGCCCCAAGAGACCCAGTACTTC.

The chain employs TRBV9 and TRBJ1-4; the D gene is possibly TRBD1 (5 bases). CDR3 length: 15 amino acids. Trimming left V 3 bases short and J 1 base short, with 10 bases between. From germline, CDR1 is SGDLS and CDR2 YYNGEE. The CDR3 nucleotides read TGTGCCAGCAGCGAATCAGGGATAACTAATGAAAAACTGTTTTTT. It yields the protein CASSESGITNEKLFF. Looking up the rest from reference TRBV9 and TRBJ1-4 gives the full variable domain: DSGVTQTPKHLITATGQRVTLRCSPRSGDLSVYWYQQSLDQGLQFLIQYYNGEERAKGNILERFSAQQFPDLHSELNLSSLELGDSALYFCASSESGITNEKLFFGSGTQLSVL.

This clonotype came up many times. The chain employs TRBV2 and TRBJ2-1; tentatively, D is TRBD1 (7 bases). The germline V and J ends were trimmed by 6 bases and 6 bases, with 18 bases remaining between them. CDR1 is SNHLY, CDR2 FYNNEI, per germline. The CDR3 runs to 15 residues. As DNA, the CDR3 is TGTGCCAGCAGGCGGCGAGCAGGGGGGCCCAATGAGCAGTTCTTC. It is translated as CASRRRAGGPNEQFF.

The V call is TRBV6-1, the J call TRBJ2-7; 10 nucleotides agree with TRBD2. After removal of 7 bases from V and 2 bases from J, the junction contained 2 bases not matched to a gene. Germline assignment: CDR1 MNHNS and CDR2 SASEGT. The CDR3 runs 13 residues. The CDR3 DNA reads TGTGCCAGCAAAACTAGCGGGGCCTACGAGCAGTACTTC. This translates into CASKTSGAYEQYF.

The chain carries TRBV27 and TRBJ1-6; D remains ambiguous. Germline-derived CDR1 and CDR2 are MNHEY and SMNVEV (reference sequence). V was pared by 3 bases and J by 7 bases, with 10 bases between. This CDR3 region has 14 residues. In nucleotides, the CDR3 is TGTGCCAGCAGTTTCGGAACTCGGAATTCACCCCTCCACTTT. Protein: CASSFGTRNSPLHF.

The chain joins TRBV7-9 to TRBJ2-5, with TRBD2 as a possible D gene (5 bases). V was shortened by 3 bases and J by 7 bases, with 12 bases between the two germline ends. The CDR3 contains 13 residues. Looked up from germline, CDR1 is SEHNR and CDR2 is FQNEAQ (reference sequence). In DNA, the CDR3 is TGTGCCAGCAGCTTGGACTCGGGCGGGACCCAGTACTTC. This translates into CASSLDSGGTQYF.

In the case of this clonotype: A junction boundary mismatches the germline segment, possibly from a read error. This chain connects TRBV14 to TRBJ2-5; 7 bases are a match to TRBD1. The length of the CDR3 is 15 residues. Germline assignment: CDR1 SGHDN and CDR2 FVKESK. CDR3 nucleotide sequence: TGTGCCAGCGGCCAAGCCCGACAGGGTTCTGAGACCCAGTACTTC. This codes for CASGQARQGSETQYF.

The chain couples TRBV7-9 to TRBJ2-2, with 7 bases that match TRBD1. Germline V gene data show CDR1 as SEHNR and CDR2 as FQNEAQ (reference sequence). J was trimmed by 7 bases and V by 5 bases; bases with no gene match: 7. The CDR3 has 14 residues. CDR3 in amino acids: CASSRQGDDGELFF. The CDR3 DNA reads as TGTGCCAGCAGCCGACAGGGTGACGACGGGGAGCTGTTTTTT. The variable domain in full, completed from reference TRBV7-9 and TRBJ2-2, reads DTGVSQNPRHKITKRGQNVTFRCDPISEHNRLYWYRQTLGQGPEFLTYFQNEAQLEKSRLLSDRFSAERPKGSFSTLEIQRTEQGDSAMYLCASSRQGDDGELFFGEGSRLTVL.

The chain links TRBV27 to TRBJ2-1; D might be TRBD1 (6 bases). This CDR3 region has 15 residues. The ends were cut back, 5 bases at V and 4 bases at J, with 15 bases in the middle. Germline values: CDR1 MNHEY, CDR2 SMNVEV (reference sequence). Written as DNA, the CDR3 is TGTGCCAGCAGTGTGATACAGGGAGATTACAATGAGCAGTTCTTC. It translates to CASSVIQGDYNEQFF.

There are a few counts of this clonotype. This may be a read error: a much more frequent sequence differs by one nucleotide. The chain recombines TRBV5-1 with TRBJ2-1; 11 bases are shared with TRBD2. V shed 0 bases, J shed 9 bases, and the junction held 5 bases outside the gene matches. The CDR3 covers 15 residues. Germline V gives CDR1 SGHRS, CDR2 YFSETQ. CDR3 sequence: CASSLVLAGGPEQFF. CDR3 nucleotides: TGCGCCAGCAGCTTGGTTCTAGCGGGGGGCCCTGAGCAGTTCTTC.

This clonotype came up many times. The chain links TRBV3-1 to TRBJ1-6; D perhaps matches TRBD1 (5 bases). This CDR3 is 16 amino acids long. Germline CDR1 LGHDT, CDR2 YNNKEL (reference sequence). Trimming took 0 bases from V and 7 from J, leaving 13 bases between them. CDR3 loop: CASSQDWGRENSPLHF. Here the CDR3 DNA reads TGTGCCAGCAGCCAAGATTGGGGCAGGGAGAATTCACCCCTCCACTTT.

This clonotype was detected ten times or more. The chain couples TRBV2 to TRBJ2-1; perhaps D is TRBD1 or TRBD2 (5 bases each). The CDR3 has 13 amino acids. Germline CDR1 and CDR2: SNHLY and FYNNEI. The V gene lost 7 bases and the J gene lost 4 bases, with 11 bases spanning the gap. The CDR3 loop is CASIRDQYNEQFF. In nucleotides, the CDR3 is TGTGCCAGCATTCGGGACCAGTACAATGAGCAGTTCTTC.

Ten or more counts support this clonotype. V usage is TRBV6-5 and J usage is TRBJ2-3, with TRBD1 identical over 10 bases. The germline CDR1 and CDR2 sequences are MNHEY and SVGAGI. The CDR3 runs to 16 residues. J lost 4 bases, V lost 5 bases, and 9 bases had no gene match. The chain's CDR3 is CASSHQPGQGSDTQYF. For the CDR3, the DNA is TGTGCCAGCAGTCACCAACCGGGACAGGGGTCAGATACGCAGTATTTT.

This clonotype occurred many times. The junction departs from the called germline gene at one end, perhaps through a read error. The V gene is TRBV12-3 or TRBV12-4, the J gene TRBJ1-1; a weak D match, TRBD1 (6 bases). This CDR3 has 13 amino acids. The CDR3 nucleotides read TGCGCCAGCAGCTTACAGGGGAACACTGAAGCTTTCTTT. Amino acids: CASSLQGNTEAFF.

A few counts support this clonotype. V usage is TRBV28 and J usage is TRBJ2-1; 14 nucleotides agree with TRBD2. The CDR3 consists of 14 residues. The junction had 3 bases not matched to a gene; V was cut back by 6 bases and J by 8 bases. The germline V gene encodes CDR1 MDHEN and CDR2 SYDVKM. The CDR3, as DNA: TGTGCCAGCAGGGGGACTAGCGGGAGCGATGAGCAGTTCTTC. It specifies CASRGTSGSDEQFF.

This clonotype was counted between two and nine times. The chain links TRBV3-1 to TRBJ1-4, with D uncertain. CDR3 size: 14 residues. The germline V gene encodes CDR1 LGHDT and CDR2 YNNKEL (reference sequence). Trimming took off 5 bases at V and 4 bases at J, with 11 bases between the two ends. DNA for the CDR3: TGTGCCAGCAGCGACCGGAGCAGTAATGAAAAACTGTTTTTT. This translates into CASSDRSSNEKLFF. Full variable domain (rest looked up from reference TRBV3-1 and TRBJ1-4): DTAVSQTPKYLVTQMGNDKSIKCEQNLGHDTMYWYKQDSKKFLKIMFSYNNKELIINETVPNRFSPKSPDKAHLNLHINSLELGDSAVYFCASSDRSSNEKLFFGSGTQLSVL.

The chain joins TRBV30 to TRBJ2-3; D unclear. The CDR3 loop spans 15 amino acids. V was cut by 0 bases and J by 5 bases, with 15 bases left in between. Per germline, CDR1 GTSNPN and CDR2 SVGIG (reference sequence). The CDR3, as DNA: TGTGCCTGGAGTGTATGGCAGGACCGTGGAGATACGCAGTATTTT. Residues: CAWSVWQDRGDTQYF.

Ten or more counts support this clonotype. The chain has TRBV30 and TRBJ1-1; D remains ambiguous. This CDR3 region has 13 residues. CDR1 is GTSNPN, CDR2 SVGIG, per germline (reference sequence). Deletions cut 0 bases from V and 1 base from J, with 6 bases between. CDR3 loop: CAWSVRANTEAFF. The CDR3, as DNA: TGTGCCTGGAGTGTAAGGGCGAACACTGAAGCTTTCTTT.

This CDR3 is CASSLVAGATPRNTEAFF. In DNA, the CDR3 is TGTGCCAGCAGTTTAGTAGCAGGGGCCACTCCCCGGAACACTGAAGCTTTCTTT. The rearrangement links TRBV27 to TRBJ1-1; possibly TRBD1 for D (6 bases). V was clipped by 2 bases and J by 1 base, with 20 bases between them. This CDR3 has 18 residues. The V gene's germline CDR1 is MNHEY and CDR2 SMNVEV (reference sequence).

This clonotype was counted at least ten times. The chain has TRBV28 and TRBJ2-1; no firm D call. Germline V gene data show CDR1 as MDHEN and CDR2 as SYDVKM. The V gene lost 5 bases and the J gene lost 5 bases, with 16 bases spanning the gap. The CDR3 length is 15 residues. The CDR3 sequence is CASSDPGPHNNEQFF. CDR3 in DNA: TGTGCCAGCAGTGACCCTGGACCTCACAACAATGAGCAGTTCTTC.

The chain recombines TRBV28 with TRBJ2-6; D not resolved. CDR3 length: 13 residues. Looked up from germline, CDR1 is MDHEN and CDR2 is SYDVKM. The germline V and J ends were trimmed by 7 bases and 4 bases, with 8 bases remaining between them. CDR3 amino acids: CASTSPGANVLTF. DNA for the CDR3: TGTGCCAGCACTTCACCGGGGGCCAACGTCCTGACTTTC.

The chain recombines TRBV9 with TRBJ2-3, with 7 positions matching TRBD2. With 1 base clipped from V and 1 base from J, the junction kept 6 bases outside the gene matches. Germline V gene data show CDR1 as SGDLS and CDR2 as YYNGEE. This CDR3 contains 16 residues. The DNA of the CDR3 is TGTGCCAGCAGCGTATCGGCGGGAGTCGGCACAGATACGCAGTATTTT. As protein: CASSVSAGVGTDTQYF.

This chain links TRBV29-1 with TRBJ2-3; TRBD1 is a possible D gene (6 bases). Trimming cost V 6 bases and J 5 bases, with 15 bases left between them. Germline CDR1 SQVTM, CDR2 ANQGSEA. The length of the CDR3 is 13 residues. In DNA, the CDR3 is TGCAGCGTCCTACGGACAGTAGTAGATACGCAGTATTTT. Amino acids: CSVLRTVVDTQYF.